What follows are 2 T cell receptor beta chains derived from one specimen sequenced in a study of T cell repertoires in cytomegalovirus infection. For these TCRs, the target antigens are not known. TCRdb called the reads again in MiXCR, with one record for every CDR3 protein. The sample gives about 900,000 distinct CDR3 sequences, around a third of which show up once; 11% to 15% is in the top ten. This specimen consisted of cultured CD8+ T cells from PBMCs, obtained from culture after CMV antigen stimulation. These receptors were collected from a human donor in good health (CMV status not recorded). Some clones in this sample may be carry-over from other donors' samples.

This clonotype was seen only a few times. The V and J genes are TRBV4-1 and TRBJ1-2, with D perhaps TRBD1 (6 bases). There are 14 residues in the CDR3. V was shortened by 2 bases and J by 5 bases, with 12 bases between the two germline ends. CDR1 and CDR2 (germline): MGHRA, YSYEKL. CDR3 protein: CASSQSGTPYGYTF. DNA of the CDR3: TGCGCCAGCAGCCAATCCGGGACACCATATGGCTACACCTTC.

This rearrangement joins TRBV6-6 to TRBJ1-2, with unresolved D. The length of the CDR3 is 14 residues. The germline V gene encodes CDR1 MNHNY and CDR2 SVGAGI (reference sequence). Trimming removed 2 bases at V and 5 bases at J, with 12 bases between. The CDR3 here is CASSYTGTSYGYTF. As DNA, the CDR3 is TGTGCCAGCAGTTACACGGGAACCTCGTATGGCTACACCTTC.